This TCR beta chain was sequenced for a study of blood T cell repertoires in COVID-19. Study-level background: Samples taken during acute and convalescent COVID-19 were collected in the United States, Italy and Spain.

In the study's own analysis: Researchers report that nucleated cell counts were estimated from reference gene primer amplification. Using immunoSEQ multiplex PCR, the repertoire was profiled, and TCRdb retains in-frame clones only, with some absent. V and J calls and clone size are given by that table; D and trimming were obtained from the DNA. The sample includes 150,000 to 200,000 clones, almost 85% of them seen just once. Deletions cut 0 bases from V and 0 bases from J, with 4 bases between. Per germline, CDR1 SGHNT and CDR2 YYREEE (reference sequence). The CDR3 has 14 residues. The source material was peripheral blood. The chain uses TRBV5-4 and TRBJ2-1, with D unresolved. The clonotype was recovered from a human donor with acute or convalescent COVID-19. The donor label of this sample is uncertain. The CDR3 DNA is TGTGCCAGCAGCTTGGACAGCTCCTACAATGAGCAGTTCTTC. It codes for CASSLDSSYNEQFF.